The clone carrying this T cell receptor (beta chain) occurred a few times. Antigen: not known. These data come from a study of blood T cells in healthy people across ages. Overall study results and limits: The study lacked donor CMV status, which possibly confounded expanded clonotype changes.

Combining a sample-barcoded 5' primer with a J-beta primer mix, a second PCR ran for about 7 to 11 cycles. Using its own MiXCR run on the 5' RACE reads, TCRdb lists one record per CDR3 protein. This sample has about 1.1 million distinct CDR3 sequences; 35% to 45% occur once, and the top ten carry around 13%. Input material: blood. This sequence was found in a man aged 18 to 35 in good health.

This CDR3 is CASSVLGQTSGGTDTQYF. CDR3 bases: TGTGCCAGCAGCGTATTGGGACAGACCTCCGGAGGCACAGATACGCAGTATTTT. The V gene is TRBV9, the J gene TRBJ2-3, with 7 bases aligning to TRBD1. The V and J ends lost 1 base and 1 base, in that order; junction bases with no gene match: 12. The CDR3 covers 18 residues. The germline V gene has CDR1 SGDLS and CDR2 YYNGEE.